The 16 T cell receptor beta chains below were found in one sample sequenced in a study of CD8+CD57+ T cells in acquired aplastic anemia (dated by TCRdb to the late 2010s). Sequencing was carried out with an Illumina HiSeq 2000. Genomic DNA was used as template for profiling of TCR beta VDJ combinations and CDR3 sequences. The raw public data were reprocessed by TCRdb itself: fastp quality trimming at Q25, MiXCR clonotype calling, in-frame beta chains only. Each record represents a unique CDR3 protein, reported with the most common genes and DNA among its rows. This sample has roughly 420,000 distinct CDR3 sequences in its table, and about two thirds of those were observed once. The ten biggest clones cover 3% to 5% of the sample. Sequencing input: sorted CD4+, CD8+, or CD8+CD57+ T cells (not recorded which) from PBMCs. The origin of the receptors is a human donor in good health, serving as a control.

The sample holds one count of this clonotype. The junction departs from germline at one end; a sequencing error may be responsible. The J gene is TRBJ2-1, the V gene TRBV2; the D call may be TRBD1 or TRBD2 (6 bases each). The CDR3 contains 13 residues. Germline V CDR1 and CDR2: SNHLY, FYNNEI. The DNA of the CDR3 is TGTGCCAGCAGTGAGAGTTCGGGGGCACCCCAGTTCTTT. This encodes CASSESSGAPQFF.

The table lists this clonotype with a count of one. V usage is TRBV4-3 and J usage is TRBJ2-1; 9 bases line up with TRBD1. The CDR3 is 15 residues long. Germline V gives CDR1 LGHNA, CDR2 YSLEER. Losses at the gene ends were 5 bases for V and 1 base for J; bases not matched to a gene: 3. The CDR3: CASSNGQGSYNEQFF. In DNA, the CDR3 is TGCGCCAGCAGCAACGGACAGGGGTCCTACAATGAGCAGTTCTTC.

J is TRBJ1-2 and V is TRBV10-3; weak D call: TRBD1 (5 bases). V was shortened by 10 bases and J by 2 bases, with 11 bases between the two germline ends. From germline, CDR1 is ENHRY and CDR2 SYGVKD. This CDR3 comprises 12 residues. The CDR3 region has the DNA TGTGCCACTCGGGACGGAAACTATGGCTACACCTTC. Its protein product is CATRDGNYGYTF.

The chain is built from TRBV7-3 and TRBJ1-5; no firm D call. The CDR3 is 12 residues long. Trimming removed 6 bases at V and 6 bases at J, with 9 bases between. Germline V CDR1 and CDR2: SGHTA, FQGTGA. DNA for the CDR3: TGTGCCAGCAGTCGCCCCGGTCAGCCCCAGCATTTT. It yields the protein CASSRPGQPQHF.

In the case of this clonotype: Sequence at one end of the junction differs from germline and may be a read error. This chain links TRBV7-2 with TRBJ1-6; D remains ambiguous. In germline, CDR1 is SGHTA, CDR2 FQGNSA. This CDR3 is built from 14 residues. CDR3 loop: CASSLVREGYGYTF. The CDR3 DNA reads as TGTGCCAGCAGCTTAGTCCGAGAAGGCTATGGCTACACCTTT.

With respect to this clonotype: A read error may produce the germline difference seen at one junction end. This chain connects TRBV29-1 to TRBJ1-4; D gene unclear. This CDR3 is 15 amino acids long. Germline CDR1 and CDR2: SQVTM and ANQGSEA. DNA for the CDR3: TGCAGCGCTACCACCCTTACGGCGAATAATGAAAAACTGTTTTTC. Translated: CSATTLTANNEKLFF.

This clonotype was detected ten times or more. Written as DNA, the CDR3 is TGCAGCGTTGGAGTAGGGGCGGGGGAGCAGTACTTC. This encodes CSVGVGAGEQYF. This chain joins TRBV29-1 and TRBJ2-7; a possible D gene is TRBD2 (6 bases). CDR1 is SQVTM, CDR2 ANQGSEA, per germline. The CDR3 sequence is 12 residues long. V was cut by 4 bases and J by 7 bases, with 14 bases left in between.

The J gene is TRBJ1-1, the V gene TRBV20-1; TRBD1 agrees at 8 bases. Germline lookup yields CDR1 DFQATT and CDR2 SNEGSKA (reference sequence). This CDR3 is built from 15 residues. With 3 bases clipped from V and 1 base from J, the junction kept 7 bases outside the gene matches. Here the CDR3 reads CSASVPGGSNTEAFF. Written as DNA, the CDR3 is TGCAGTGCTAGCGTCCCAGGGGGCTCGAACACTGAAGCTTTCTTT.

As for this clonotype: Given the absence of the conserved phenylalanine or tryptophan at the CDR3 end, a read error is likely. The genes are TRBV7-9 and TRBJ2-1; D is unclear. CDR1 and CDR2 from the germline V gene are SEHNR and FQNEAQ (reference sequence). This CDR3 has 11 amino acids. The CDR3 loop reads CASSLYNGQFI. The CDR3, as DNA: TGTGCCAGCAGCCTATACAATGGGCAGTTCATC.

In this sample, this clonotype turned up many times. The chain joins TRBV12-3 or TRBV12-4 to TRBJ1-3; TRBD1 aligns across 7 bases. V was clipped by 7 bases and J by 0 bases; unmatched bases: 3. CDR3 length equals 14 residues. The CDR3 protein is CASTGQTSGNTIYF. The CDR3 region has the DNA TGTGCCAGCACGGGACAGACCTCTGGAAACACCATATATTTT.

This clonotype was counted once. The genes are TRBV6-6 and TRBJ1-2, with TRBD1 matching 7 bases. The CDR3 extends over 13 amino acids. The germline V gene has CDR1 MNHNY and CDR2 SVGAGI (reference sequence). V gave up 11 bases and J gave up 2 bases; unmatched junction bases: 8. The CDR3 region is CAGGVGQNYGYTF. The CDR3 nucleotides are TGTGCCGGGGGGGTGGGACAGAACTATGGCTACACCTTC.

This clonotype has only one observation. At one end the junction does not follow the germline gene, possibly because of a read error. This sequence joins TRBV7-2 and TRBJ2-6; D is tentatively TRBD1 or TRBD2 (5 bases each). The germline V gene has CDR1 SGHTA and CDR2 FQGNSA. This CDR3 has 16 amino acids. CDR3: CASTLLGGSGANVLTF. DNA of the CDR3: TGTGCCAGCACCCTCCTGGGCGGGTCTGGGGCGAACGTCCTGACTTTC. Combining the CDR3 with reference TRBV7-2 and TRBJ2-6 gives the whole variable domain GAGVSQSPSNKVTEKGKDVELRCDPISGHTALYWYRQSLGQGLEFLIYFQGNSAPDKSGLPSDRFSAERTGGSVSTLTIQRTQQEDSAVYLCASTLLGGSGANVLTFGAGSRLTVL.

This clonotype was recorded many times. The V gene is TRBV19, the J gene TRBJ2-3; perhaps D is TRBD1 or TRBD2 (5 bases each). Germline CDR1 reads LNHDA; CDR2 reads SQIVND (reference sequence). Trimming stripped 3 bases from V and 0 bases from J, with 10 bases between. The CDR3 is made up of 15 amino acids. CDR3 sequence: CASSIVGESTDTQYF. The CDR3 nucleotides read TGTGCCAGTAGTATTGTGGGGGAGAGCACAGATACGCAGTATTTT.

This clonotype showed up many times. The chain employs TRBV12-3 or TRBV12-4 and TRBJ1-2, with D possibly being TRBD1 (5 bases). The ends were cut back, 3 bases at V and 1 base at J, with 9 bases in the middle. This CDR3 has 14 amino acids. The CDR3 loop is CASSFGTDNYGYTF. The CDR3 DNA sequence: TGTGCCAGCAGTTTTGGGACGGATAACTATGGCTACACCTTC.

In the case of this clonotype: Sequence at one end of the junction differs from germline and may be a read error. The chain uses TRBV29-1 and TRBJ1-2, with D hard to call. The CDR3 totals 11 residues. Per the germline V gene, CDR1 is SQVTM and CDR2 is ANQGSEA. The chain's CDR3 is CSVVSRTGCTF. Written as DNA, the CDR3 is TGCAGCGTTGTTAGCAGGACCGGCTGCACCTTC.

The rearrangement links TRBV9 to TRBJ1-6; TRBD1 matches at 10 bases. Germline CDR1 is SGDLS and CDR2 is YYNGEE. There are 18 residues in the CDR3. Losses at the gene ends were 4 bases for V and 9 bases for J; bases not matched to a gene: 16. The CDR3 sequence is CASSHSGVGTGVISPLHF. The DNA of the CDR3 is TGTGCCAGCAGCCACTCCGGCGTGGGGACAGGGGTTATTTCACCCCTCCACTTT.